Sequencing of this T cell receptor beta chain was carried out in a study of blood T cell repertoires in COVID-19. Overall study context: From the United States, Italy and Spain came samples of acute and convalescent COVID-19. Sources were T cells, B-cell-depleted T cells, or PBMCs; the material itself was cDNA or gDNA.

In germline, CDR1 is SNHLY, CDR2 FYNNEI. The CDR3 totals 14 residues. V was pared by 7 bases and J by 7 bases, with 5 bases of the junction left unmatched. In the original processing: Reference gene primer amplification yielded estimated nucleated cell counts. Profiled with immunoSEQ multiplex PCR; TCRdb holds only in-frame clones, not every one. V and J calls and clone size are those listed in that table; D and trimming were worked out from the DNA. The sample shows fewer than 130,000 clones, over 60% of them seen only once. The sequence derives from a woman older than 75 with active or convalescent COVID-19. This sequence joins TRBV2 and TRBJ2-1; 12 bases are a match to TRBD2. The sample consisted of peripheral blood. The CDR3 DNA reads as TGTGCCAGCACCCGACTAGCGGGAGTGAATGAGCAGTTCTTC. Protein sequence: CASTRLAGVNEQFF.